The 5 T cell receptor beta chains below all came from one sample that was sequenced in a study of human T cells and chemical hapten exposure. The library attached unique molecular identifiers to individual cDNA molecules. MiXCR was run by TCRdb on the reads, yielding one entry per CDR3 protein. This repertoire shows about 120,000 distinct CDR3 sequences, about 7.7% found once; its top ten account for around 1.5%. Total RNA was isolated from whole blood that had not been fractionated. What was sequenced was whole blood. These receptors were taken from a human donor in good health. Some clones in this sample may be carry-over from other donors' samples.

This clonotype was counted only a few times. This chain connects TRBV27 to TRBJ1-5; D possibly corresponds to TRBD1 (5 bases). The CDR3 runs 13 residues. V was trimmed by 2 bases and J by 6 bases, leaving 8 bases between them. Looked up from germline, CDR1 is MNHEY and CDR2 is SMNVEV (reference sequence). Here the CDR3 DNA reads TGTGCCAGCAGTTTACATGGGGCTCAGCCCCAGCATTTT. It codes for CASSLHGAQPQHF.

This clonotype was recorded many times. The chain carries TRBV12-5 and TRBJ2-7; D is unresolved. V lost 2 bases and J lost 3, with 5 bases in between. CDR1 is LGHNT and CDR2 is FRNRAP in the germline V gene. The CDR3 covers 12 residues. CDR3 nucleotide sequence: TGTGCTAGTGGTTTGACGGACTACGAGCAGTACTTC. Its protein product is CASGLTDYEQYF.

In the case of this clonotype: A read error may be the cause here, since a much bigger clone is one base away. The chain employs TRBV6-5 and TRBJ1-2, with 7 bases identical to TRBD1. This CDR3 region has 12 residues. Germline V gives CDR1 MNHEY, CDR2 SVGAGI. CDR3 nucleotide sequence: TGTGTCAGCCGAAGGGACAGATCTGGCTACACCTTC. Its protein is CVSRRDRSGYTF.

The chain uses TRBV12-3 or TRBV12-4 and TRBJ2-2; tentatively, D is TRBD1 (5 bases). V was cut by 5 bases and J by 7 bases, with 32 bases left in between. The CDR3 runs 20 residues. CDR3 loop: CASSTIKSVGNRFADGELFF. The DNA of the CDR3 is TGTGCCAGCAGTACCATAAAGTCCGTCGGTAACAGGTTTGCTGACGGGGAGCTGTTTTTT.

V gene TRBV20-1 combines with J gene TRBJ2-7; the match to TRBD1 covers 8 bases. This CDR3 has 14 residues. With 3 bases clipped from V and 3 bases from J, the junction kept 7 bases outside the gene matches. In germline, CDR1 is DFQATT, CDR2 SNEGSKA (reference sequence). CDR3: CSASGPGQVYEQYF. The CDR3 DNA reads TGCAGTGCTAGTGGGCCGGGACAGGTCTACGAGCAGTACTTC.